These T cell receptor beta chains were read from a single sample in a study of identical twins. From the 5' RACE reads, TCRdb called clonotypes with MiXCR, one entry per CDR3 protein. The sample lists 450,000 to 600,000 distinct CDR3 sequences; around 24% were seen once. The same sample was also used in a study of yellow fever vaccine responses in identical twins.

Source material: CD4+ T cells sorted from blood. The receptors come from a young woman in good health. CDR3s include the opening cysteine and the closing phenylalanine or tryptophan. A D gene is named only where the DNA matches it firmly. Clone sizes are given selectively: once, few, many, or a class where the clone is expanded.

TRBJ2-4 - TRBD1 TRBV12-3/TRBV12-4 CASSAGGAAKNIQYF TGTGCCAGCAGTGCAGGGGGCGCCGCCAAAAACATTCAGTACTTC
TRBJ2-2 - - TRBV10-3 CAISDSANTGELFF TGTGCCATCAGTGACAGTGCGAACACCGGGGAGCTGTTTTTT
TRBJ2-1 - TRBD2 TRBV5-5 CASSYRLASSYNEQFF TGTGCCAGCAGCTACAGACTAGCGAGCTCCTACAATGAGCAGTTCTTC
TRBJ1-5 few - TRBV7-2 CASSLAPGNNQPQHF TGTGCCAGCAGCTTAGCGCCGGGGAACAATCAGCCCCAGCATTTT
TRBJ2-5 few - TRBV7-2 CASSNQLETQYF TGTGCCAGCAGCAACCAATTGGAGACCCAGTACTTC
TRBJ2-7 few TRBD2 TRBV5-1 CASSQGLAGGPSYEQYF TGCGCCAGCAGCCAGGGACTAGCGGGAGGACCCTCCTACGAGCAGTACTTC
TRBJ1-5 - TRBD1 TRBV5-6 CASSLAGTGRNQPQHF TGTGCCAGCAGCTTGGCCGGGACAGGGAGAAATCAGCCCCAGCATTTT
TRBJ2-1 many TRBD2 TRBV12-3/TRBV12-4 CASTRTSGGEQFF TGTGCCAGCACCAGGACTAGCGGCGGGGAGCAGTTCTTC
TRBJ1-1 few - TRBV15 CATSPRTAMNTEAFF TGTGCCACCAGCCCCAGGACAGCAATGAACACTGAAGCTTTCTTT
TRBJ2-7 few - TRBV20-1 CSARDHQGSPYEQYF TGCAGTGCTAGAGACCACCAGGGGTCTCCTTACGAGCAGTACTTC